The 18 T cell receptor beta chains below were found in one sample sequenced in a study of cytomegalovirus exposure and HLA in healthy donors. TCRdb's copy holds only in-frame clones and misses some; the assay was immunoSEQ multiplex PCR. The data hold 50,000 to 70,000 clones, with 90% to 95% observed a single time. Sequencing used PBMCs. These receptor sequences come from a woman between 18 and 29 years old in good health and CMV-seropositive.

V usage is TRBV9 and J usage is TRBJ1-1; D might be TRBD1 (6 bases). Germline CDR1 and CDR2: SGDLS and YYNGEE. The V end was cut by 3 bases, the J end by 6 bases, with 9 bases between. The CDR3 loop spans 12 amino acids. CDR3 DNA: TGTGCCAGCAGCGCTCAGGGGCCTGAAGCTTTCTTT. Its translation is CASSAQGPEAFF.

The chain recombines TRBV6-4 with TRBJ2-1; D is perhaps TRBD2 (6 bases). CDR1 and CDR2 from the germline V gene are MRHNA and SNTAGT. The CDR3 is 16 amino acids. Trimming left V 7 bases short and J 10 bases short, with 26 bases between. The CDR3 coding sequence is TGTGCCAGCAAGCCTTACCGGGACTCCTACTTCGGGGAGCAGTTCTTC. Protein: CASKPYRDSYFGEQFF.

This chain uses TRBV5-1 with TRBJ2-2; 7 bases match TRBD2. The CDR3 sequence is 17 residues long. The germline gives CDR1 SGHRS, CDR2 YFSETQ. The J segment lost 5 bases and the V segment lost 2 bases, leaving 12 bases of the junction unmatched. CDR3 sequence (DNA): TGCGCCAGCAGCTTTCGGGGCGGGAGAGGTTTAACCGGGGAGCTGTTTTTT. Protein: CASSFRGGRGLTGELFF. Full variable domain (rest looked up from reference TRBV5-1 and TRBJ2-2): KAGVTQTPRYLIKTRGQQVTLSCSPISGHRSVSWYQQTPGQGLQFLFEYFSETQRNKGNFPGRFSGRQFSNSRSEMNVSTLELGDSALYLCASSFRGGRGLTGELFFGEGSRLTVL.

The chain uses TRBV7-9 and TRBJ1-2; D not resolved. This CDR3 is built from 13 residues. Germline loops: CDR1 SEHNR, CDR2 FQNEAQ (reference sequence). With 4 bases removed from V and 6 bases from J, the gap between germline ends came to 12 bases. The DNA of the CDR3 is TGTGCCAGCAGCTCTCGGGGTCCCGATGGCTACACCTTC. Its protein is CASSSRGPDGYTF.

V usage is TRBV6-4 and J usage is TRBJ2-1; 9 bases map to TRBD2. CDR1 is MRHNA and CDR2 is SNTAGT in the germline V gene. This CDR3 spans 18 amino acids. V was pared by 2 bases and J by 2 bases, with 10 bases of the junction left unmatched. The CDR3 here is CASSDRGSAGGTYNEQFF. CDR3 bases: TGTGCCAGCAGTGACAGGGGTAGTGCGGGAGGGACCTACAATGAGCAGTTCTTC.

The rearrangement uses TRBV28 and TRBJ2-5; a possible D gene is TRBD1 (5 bases). CDR1 is MDHEN and CDR2 is SYDVKM in the germline V gene. This CDR3 spans 17 amino acids. V lost 3 bases and J 7 bases, leaving 24 bases between the germline ends. CDR3 in DNA: TGTGCCAGCAGTTTTCGGTCTCCTGAAAGGGGTGCGAGGACCCAGTACTTC. Amino acids: CASSFRSPERGARTQYF.

This chain connects TRBV4-1 to TRBJ2-7, with a tentative D call TRBD1 (7 bases). The CDR3 runs 14 residues. Germline CDR1 is MGHRA and CDR2 is YSYEKL. V lost 5 bases to trimming and J lost 2 bases, with 13 bases between them. CDR3 DNA: TGCGCCAGCAGCTCAGGGGGAGGCCCCTACGAGCAGTACTTC. It translates to CASSSGGGPYEQYF.

This sequence joins TRBV9 and TRBJ2-1, with TRBD2 matching over 11 bases. The CDR3 is 18 residues long. The germline V gene encodes CDR1 SGDLS and CDR2 YYNGEE. V lost 0 bases and J lost 4; bases outside the gene matches: 9. The CDR3 reads CASSVGLAGGPLYNEQFF. CDR3 bases: TGTGCCAGCAGCGTAGGGCTAGCGGGAGGACCATTGTACAATGAGCAGTTCTTC.

This chain connects TRBV9 to TRBJ2-3; 8 bases match TRBD2. This CDR3 is 20 amino acids long. With 1 base clipped from V and 4 bases from J, the junction kept 20 bases outside the gene matches. Germline assignment: CDR1 SGDLS and CDR2 YYNGEE. The CDR3 region is CASSVRLETGTRRRPDTQYF. CDR3 nucleotide sequence: TGTGCCAGCAGCGTACGGCTCGAAACCGGGACTAGAAGGAGGCCAGATACGCAGTATTTT.

The V gene is TRBV5-1, the J gene TRBJ2-3, with 15 bases matching TRBD2. This CDR3 has 18 residues. Germline trimming cut 3 bases from V and 2 bases from J; bases unmatched to any gene: 7. CDR1 and CDR2 from the germline V gene are SGHRS and YFSETQ. The CDR3 sequence is CASSYGLAGGRTTDTQYF. The CDR3 DNA sequence: TGCGCCAGCAGCTATGGACTAGCGGGGGGGCGGACCACAGATACGCAGTATTTT.

The V gene is TRBV28, the J gene TRBJ2-7; 9 bases line up with TRBD1. The CDR3 length is 16 residues. CDR1 is MDHEN, CDR2 SYDVKM, per germline. V lost 2 bases to trimming and J lost 1 base; unmatched junction nucleotides: 6. DNA for the CDR3: TGTGCCAGCAGTTTAGTGGGACAGGGAAAGTCCTACGAGCAGTACTTC. Protein: CASSLVGQGKSYEQYF.

Notes on this clone: Other nucleotide sequences in the sample specify the same CDR3. This sequence joins TRBV6-4 and TRBJ2-1; 11 nucleotides line up with TRBD2. This CDR3 has 16 amino acids. Germline loops: CDR1 MRHNA, CDR2 SNTAGT. V was clipped by 3 bases and J by 3 bases; unmatched bases: 4. The CDR3 DNA is TGTGCCAGCAGTGATAGTAGCGGGGGGGACTACAATGAGCAGTTCTTC. This gives the protein CASSDSSGGDYNEQFF.

J is TRBJ1-2 and V is TRBV4-3; no definite D call. V shed 0 bases and J shed 8 bases, with 16 bases lying between them. The V gene's germline CDR1 is LGHNA and CDR2 YSLEER. The CDR3 runs to 15 residues. CDR3 bases: TGCGCCAGCAGCCAAGATGGAGTGGTCACGGGGGGCTACACCTTC. Protein sequence: CASSQDGVVTGGYTF.

The chain carries TRBV6-6 and TRBJ2-1, with TRBD2 matching over 12 bases. J gave up 4 bases and V 5 bases, and 6 bases lay outside the gene matches. Per germline, CDR1 MNHNY and CDR2 SVGAGI (reference sequence). CDR3 length: 16 residues. CDR3 DNA: TGTGCCAGCAGTACAGGACTAGCGGGGCTATACAATGAGCAGTTCTTC. The encoded protein is CASSTGLAGLYNEQFF.

The rearrangement joins TRBV6-1 to TRBJ2-7, with 8 positions matching TRBD2. Unmatched junction bases numbered 8, after V lost 4 bases and J lost 3 bases. The CDR3 loop spans 15 amino acids. CDR1 is MNHNS, CDR2 SASEGT, per germline. The CDR3 coding sequence is TGTGCCAGCAGTGGTAGCGGGGCAATTAACTACGAGCAGTACTTC. Residues: CASSGSGAINYEQYF.

This chain links TRBV11-1 with TRBJ2-1; possibly TRBD2 for D (7 bases). The CDR3 runs to 17 residues. Between the trimmed V and J ends, which lost 2 bases and 4 bases, there was a span of 18 bases. Per germline, CDR1 SGHAT and CDR2 FQDESV (reference sequence). Here the CDR3 DNA reads TGTGCCAGCAGCTTACCCTTAGGGGGGGGGCCATACAATGAGCAGTTCTTC. Protein product: CASSLPLGGGPYNEQFF.

The V and J genes are TRBV5-1 and TRBJ1-2, with D possibly being TRBD1 (5 bases). Germline V gene sequence: CDR1 SGHRS, CDR2 YFSETQ. CDR3 length: 15 residues. Trimming shortened V by 7 bases and J by 6 bases, and 22 bases separated the two germline ends. For the CDR3, the DNA is TGCGCCAGCCGCTGGAGGGAGAGGGGAAGAGATGGCTACACCTTC. Protein sequence: CASRWRERGRDGYTF.

The chain links TRBV30 to TRBJ1-3, with 9 bases identical to TRBD1. The CDR3 extends over 17 amino acids. The J segment lost 0 bases and the V segment lost 3 bases, leaving 9 bases of the junction unmatched. Germline V gene sequence: CDR1 GTSNPN, CDR2 SVGIG (reference sequence). Here the CDR3 DNA reads TGTGCCTGGAGGGGAGGGACAGGGAAGGCCTCTGGAAACACCATATATTTT. Its translation is CAWRGGTGKASGNTIYF.